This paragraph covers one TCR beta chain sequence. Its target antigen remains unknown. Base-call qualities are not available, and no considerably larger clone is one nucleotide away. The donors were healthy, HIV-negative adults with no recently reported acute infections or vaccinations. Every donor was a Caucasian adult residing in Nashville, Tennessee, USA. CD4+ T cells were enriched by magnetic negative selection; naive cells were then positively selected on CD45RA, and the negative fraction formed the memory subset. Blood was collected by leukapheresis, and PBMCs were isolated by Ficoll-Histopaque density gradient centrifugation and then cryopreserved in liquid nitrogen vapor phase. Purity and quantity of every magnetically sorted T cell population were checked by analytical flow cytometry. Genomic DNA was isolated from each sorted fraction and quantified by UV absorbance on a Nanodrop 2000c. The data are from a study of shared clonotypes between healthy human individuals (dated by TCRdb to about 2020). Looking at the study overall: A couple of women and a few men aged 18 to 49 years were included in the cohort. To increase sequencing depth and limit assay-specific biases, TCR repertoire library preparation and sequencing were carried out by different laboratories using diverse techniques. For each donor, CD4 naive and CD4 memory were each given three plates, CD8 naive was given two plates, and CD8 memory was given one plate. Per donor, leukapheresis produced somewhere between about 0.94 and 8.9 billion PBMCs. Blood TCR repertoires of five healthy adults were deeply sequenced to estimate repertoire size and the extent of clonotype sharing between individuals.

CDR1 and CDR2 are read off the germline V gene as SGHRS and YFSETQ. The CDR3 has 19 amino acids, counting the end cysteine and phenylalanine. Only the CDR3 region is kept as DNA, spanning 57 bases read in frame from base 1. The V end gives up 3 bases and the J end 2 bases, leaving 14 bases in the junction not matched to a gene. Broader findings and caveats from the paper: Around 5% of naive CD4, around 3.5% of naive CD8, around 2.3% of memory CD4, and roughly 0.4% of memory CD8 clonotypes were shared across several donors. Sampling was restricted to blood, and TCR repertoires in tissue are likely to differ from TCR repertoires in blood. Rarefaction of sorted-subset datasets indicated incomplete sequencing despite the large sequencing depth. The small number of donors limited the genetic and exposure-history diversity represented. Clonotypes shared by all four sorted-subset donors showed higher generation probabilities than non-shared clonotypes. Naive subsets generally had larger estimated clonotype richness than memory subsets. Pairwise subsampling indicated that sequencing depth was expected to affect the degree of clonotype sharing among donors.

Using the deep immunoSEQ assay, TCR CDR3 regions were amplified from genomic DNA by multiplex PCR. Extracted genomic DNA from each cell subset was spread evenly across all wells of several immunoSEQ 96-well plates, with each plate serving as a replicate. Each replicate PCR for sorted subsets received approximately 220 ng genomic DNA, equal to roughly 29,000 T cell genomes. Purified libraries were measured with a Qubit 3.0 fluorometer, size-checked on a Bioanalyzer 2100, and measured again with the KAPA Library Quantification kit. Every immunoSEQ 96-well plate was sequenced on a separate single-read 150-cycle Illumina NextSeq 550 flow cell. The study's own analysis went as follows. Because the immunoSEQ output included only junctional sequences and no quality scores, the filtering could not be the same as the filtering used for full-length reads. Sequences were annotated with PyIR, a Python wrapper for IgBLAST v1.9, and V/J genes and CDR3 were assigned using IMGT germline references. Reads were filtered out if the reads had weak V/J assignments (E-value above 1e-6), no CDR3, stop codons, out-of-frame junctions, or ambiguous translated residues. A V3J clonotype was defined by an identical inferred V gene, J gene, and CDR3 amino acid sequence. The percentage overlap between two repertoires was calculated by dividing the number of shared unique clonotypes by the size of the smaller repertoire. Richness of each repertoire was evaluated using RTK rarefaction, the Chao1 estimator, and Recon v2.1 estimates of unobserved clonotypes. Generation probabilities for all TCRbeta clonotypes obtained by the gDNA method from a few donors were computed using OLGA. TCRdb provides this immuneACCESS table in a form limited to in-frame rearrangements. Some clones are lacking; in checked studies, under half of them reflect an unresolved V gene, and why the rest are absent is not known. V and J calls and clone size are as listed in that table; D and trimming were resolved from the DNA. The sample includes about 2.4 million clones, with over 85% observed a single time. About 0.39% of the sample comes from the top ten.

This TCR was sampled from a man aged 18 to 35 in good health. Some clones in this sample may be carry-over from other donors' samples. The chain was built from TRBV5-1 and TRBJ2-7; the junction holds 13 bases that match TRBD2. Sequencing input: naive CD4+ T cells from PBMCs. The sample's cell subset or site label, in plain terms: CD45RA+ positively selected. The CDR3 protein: CASSSPGTSGVSNTYEQYF. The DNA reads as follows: TGCGCCAGCAGCTCCCCGGGGACTAGCGGGGTCTCTAATACCTACGAGCAGTACTTC.